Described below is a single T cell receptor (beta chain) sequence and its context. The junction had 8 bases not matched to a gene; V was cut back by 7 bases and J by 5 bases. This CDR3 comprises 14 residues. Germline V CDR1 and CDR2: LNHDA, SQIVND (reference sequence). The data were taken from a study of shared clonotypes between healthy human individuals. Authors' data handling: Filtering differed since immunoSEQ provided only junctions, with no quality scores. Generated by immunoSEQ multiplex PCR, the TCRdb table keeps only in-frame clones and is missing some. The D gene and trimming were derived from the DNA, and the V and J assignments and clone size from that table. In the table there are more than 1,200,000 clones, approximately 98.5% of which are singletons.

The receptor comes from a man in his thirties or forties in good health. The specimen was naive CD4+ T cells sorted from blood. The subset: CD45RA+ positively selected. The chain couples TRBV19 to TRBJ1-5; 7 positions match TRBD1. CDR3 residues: CASTQQGRYQPQHF. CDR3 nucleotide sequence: TGTGCCAGTACTCAACAGGGGCGATATCAGCCCCAGCATTTT. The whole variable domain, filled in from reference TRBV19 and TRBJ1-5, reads DGGITQSPKYLFRKEGQNVTLSCEQNLNHDAMYWYRQDPGQGLRLIYYSQIVNDFQKGDIAEGYSVSREKKESFPLTVTSAQKNPTAFYLCASTQQGRYQPQHFGDGTRLSIL.